The T cell receptor (beta chain) described here comes from a study of ipilimumab plus nivolumab after autologous stem cell transplantation. Turning to the study itself: Patients received a median of about five ipilimumab and roughly eight nivolumab doses.

Starting 14 to 28 days after autologous transplant, ipilimumab 1 mg/kg was given. Dosing: nivolumab 3 mg/kg IV, weeks 1, 4, 7, 10, then every two weeks to week 26. This clone is judged medium-sized (0.01 to 0.1%). As yet, its antigen is unknown. The CDR3 spans 10 residues. Findings and caveats of the study: Per the authors, repertoire, Treg and microbiota data justify further study.

Measured with immunoSEQ multiplex PCR; TCRdb has only the in-frame clones, and not every one. The table includes about 15,000 clones, 60% to 75% detected once. This chain uses TRBV12-2 with TRBJ1-1. TRBV12-2 corresponds to a pseudogene. The clonotype originates from a male donor with primary mediastinal lymphoma. The source was PBMCs, collected in a trial of ipilimumab plus nivolumab as post-transplant consolidation. The CDR3 loop is CASAFYEAFF. The CDR3, as DNA: TGTGCAAGTGCTTTCTATGAAGCTTTCTTT.